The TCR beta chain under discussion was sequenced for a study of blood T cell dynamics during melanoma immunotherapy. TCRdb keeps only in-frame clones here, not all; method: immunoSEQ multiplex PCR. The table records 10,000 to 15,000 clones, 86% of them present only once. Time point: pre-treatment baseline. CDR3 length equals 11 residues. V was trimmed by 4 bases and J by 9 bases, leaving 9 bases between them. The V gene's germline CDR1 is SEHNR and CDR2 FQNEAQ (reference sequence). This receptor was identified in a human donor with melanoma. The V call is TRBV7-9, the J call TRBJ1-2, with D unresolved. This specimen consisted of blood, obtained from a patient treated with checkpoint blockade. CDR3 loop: CASSYSDRYTF. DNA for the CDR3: TGTGCCAGCAGCTACAGTGACCGCTACACCTTC.